The rows below give T cell receptor beta chains drawn from one sample of a study of beta chain features in type 1 diabetes. Profiled with immunoSEQ multiplex PCR; TCRdb holds only in-frame clones, not every one. Among 430,000 or so clones listed, about 10% were seen once. The sample was naive CD4+ T cells from blood. Receptor source: a woman younger than 30 in good health. Both conserved end residues are part of each CDR3. D genes are given only for firm matches. The size entry is marked missing in some rows and otherwise reads once, few, many or a size class.

j_call: TRBJ2-3; d_call: NA; v_call: TRBV13; clone_size: few; cdr3_aa: CASSGPWGGGKGTDTQYF; cdr3_nt: TGTGCCAGCAGCGGACCCTGGGGCGGGGGCAAAGGCACAGATACGCAGTATTTT
j_call: TRBJ2-7; d_call: NA; v_call: TRBV7-9; clone_size: NA; cdr3_aa: CASSPRPHSTSYEQYF; cdr3_nt: TGTGCCAGCAGCCCCAGACCTCACTCGACGTCCTACGAGCAGTACTTC
j_call: TRBJ2-5; d_call: TRBD2; v_call: TRBV5-1; clone_size: few; cdr3_aa: CASSFRTSGGQETQYF; cdr3_nt: TGCGCCAGCAGCTTCAGGACTAGCGGGGGGCAAGAGACCCAGTACTTC
j_call: TRBJ1-2; d_call: NA; v_call: TRBV2; clone_size: few; cdr3_aa: CASSEAPGHFGYTF; cdr3_nt: TGTGCCAGCAGTGAAGCGCCGGGACACTTCGGCTACACCTTC
j_call: TRBJ2-5; d_call: NA; v_call: TRBV11-2; clone_size: NA; cdr3_aa: CASSKRPGETQYF; cdr3_nt: TGTGCCAGCAGCAAAAGGCCCGGGGAGACCCAGTACTTC
j_call: TRBJ2-1; d_call: TRBD2; v_call: TRBV7-2; clone_size: few; cdr3_aa: CASSSFSGRSYNEQFF; cdr3_nt: TGTGCCAGCAGCTCTTTTAGCGGGAGATCCTACAATGAGCAGTTCTTC
j_call: TRBJ2-3; d_call: NA; v_call: TRBV7-2; clone_size: many; cdr3_aa: CATPIPGATDTQYF; cdr3_nt: TGTGCCACCCCCATCCCGGGAGCCACAGATACGCAGTATTTT
j_call: TRBJ1-4; d_call: NA; v_call: TRBV20-1; clone_size: few; cdr3_aa: CSAPLGGGLFF; cdr3_nt: TGCAGTGCCCCCCTTGGGGGGGGACTGTTTTTT
j_call: TRBJ2-7; d_call: TRBD1; v_call: TRBV2; clone_size: NA; cdr3_aa: CASRGDRVGAYEQYF; cdr3_nt: TGTGCCAGCAGGGGAGACAGGGTCGGGGCCTACGAGCAGTACTTC
j_call: TRBJ2-7; d_call: NA; v_call: TRBV6-5; clone_size: NA; cdr3_aa: CASTGFSYEQYF; cdr3_nt: TGTGCCAGCACAGGATTCTCCTACGAGCAGTACTTC
j_call: TRBJ2-3; d_call: NA; v_call: TRBV29-1; clone_size: NA; cdr3_aa: CSVGPKDTQYF; cdr3_nt: TGCAGCGTTGGGCCTAAAGATACGCAGTATTTT
j_call: TRBJ2-1; d_call: TRBD1; v_call: TRBV15; clone_size: NA; cdr3_aa: CATSRPYWGQGSNEQFF; cdr3_nt: TGTGCCACCAGCAGGCCTTATTGGGGACAGGGATCTAATGAGCAGTTCTTC
j_call: TRBJ2-1; d_call: TRBD1; v_call: TRBV6-6; clone_size: NA; cdr3_aa: CASSPRQGLYNEQFF; cdr3_nt: TGTGCCAGCAGCCCACGACAGGGCCTCTACAATGAGCAGTTCTTC
j_call: TRBJ1-4; d_call: NA; v_call: TRBV29-1; clone_size: NA; cdr3_aa: CSVVSGNEKLFF; cdr3_nt: TGCAGCGTTGTTTCTGGAAATGAAAAACTGTTTTTT
j_call: TRBJ1-4; d_call: NA; v_call: TRBV15; clone_size: NA; cdr3_aa: CATFYEKLFF; cdr3_nt: TGTGCCACCTTCTATGAAAAACTGTTTTTT
j_call: TRBJ1-5; d_call: NA; v_call: TRBV2; clone_size: NA; cdr3_aa: CASRRAAQPQHF; cdr3_nt: TGTGCCAGCAGGAGGGCGGCTCAGCCCCAGCATTTT
j_call: TRBJ2-7; d_call: TRBD1; v_call: TRBV27; clone_size: few; cdr3_aa: CASRGDRVTYEQYF; cdr3_nt: TGTGCCAGCAGAGGGGACAGGGTGACCTACGAGCAGTACTTC
j_call: TRBJ2-1; d_call: TRBD1; v_call: TRBV29-1; clone_size: NA; cdr3_aa: CSVFPRQGGSEQFF; cdr3_nt: TGCAGCGTTTTCCCCCGACAGGGGGGGAGTGAGCAGTTCTTC